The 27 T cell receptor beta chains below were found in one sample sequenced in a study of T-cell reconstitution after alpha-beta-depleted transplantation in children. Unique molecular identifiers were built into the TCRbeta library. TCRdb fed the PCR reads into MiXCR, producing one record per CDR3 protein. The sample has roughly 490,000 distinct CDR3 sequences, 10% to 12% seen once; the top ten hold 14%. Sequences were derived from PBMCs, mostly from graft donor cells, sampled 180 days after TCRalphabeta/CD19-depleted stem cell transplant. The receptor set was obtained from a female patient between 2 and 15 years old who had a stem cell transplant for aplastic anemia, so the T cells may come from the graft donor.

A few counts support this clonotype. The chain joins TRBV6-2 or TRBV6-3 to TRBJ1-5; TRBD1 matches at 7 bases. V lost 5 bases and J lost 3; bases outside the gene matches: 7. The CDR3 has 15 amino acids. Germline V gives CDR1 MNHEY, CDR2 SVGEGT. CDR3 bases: TGTGCCAGCAGTAGGGGACAGACTTTCAATCAGCCCCAGCATTTT. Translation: CASSRGQTFNQPQHF.

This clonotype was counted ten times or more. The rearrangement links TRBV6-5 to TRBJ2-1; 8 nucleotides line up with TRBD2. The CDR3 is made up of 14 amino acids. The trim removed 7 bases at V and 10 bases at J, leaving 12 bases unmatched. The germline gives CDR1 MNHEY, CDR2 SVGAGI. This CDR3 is CASTPGGSKMEQFF. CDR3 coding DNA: TGTGCCAGCACCCCGGGAGGGAGTAAGATGGAGCAGTTCTTC.

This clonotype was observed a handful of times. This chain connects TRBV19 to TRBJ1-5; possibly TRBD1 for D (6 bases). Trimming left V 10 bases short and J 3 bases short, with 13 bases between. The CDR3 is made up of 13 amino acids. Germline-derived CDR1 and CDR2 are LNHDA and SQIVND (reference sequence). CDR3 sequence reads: CATRTVSNQPQHF. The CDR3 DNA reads TGTGCCACCCGGACAGTTTCCAATCAGCCCCAGCATTTT. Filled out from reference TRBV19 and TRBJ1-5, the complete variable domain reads DGGITQSPKYLFRKEGQNVTLSCEQNLNHDAMYWYRQDPGQGLRLIYYSQIVNDFQKGDIAEGYSVSREKKESFPLTVTSAQKNPTAFYLCATRTVSNQPQHFGDGTRLSIL.

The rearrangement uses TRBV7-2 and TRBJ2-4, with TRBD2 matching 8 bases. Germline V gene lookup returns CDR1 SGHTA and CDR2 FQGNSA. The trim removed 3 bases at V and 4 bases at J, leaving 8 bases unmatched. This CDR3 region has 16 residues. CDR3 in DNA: TGTGCCAGCAGCTTGGACGCACTAGCGGCGAAAAACATTCAGTACTTC. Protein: CASSLDALAAKNIQYF.

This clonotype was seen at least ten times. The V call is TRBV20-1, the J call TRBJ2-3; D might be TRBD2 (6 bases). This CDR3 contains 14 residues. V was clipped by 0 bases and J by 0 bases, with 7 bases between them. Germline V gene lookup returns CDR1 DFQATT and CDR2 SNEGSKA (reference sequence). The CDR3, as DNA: TGCAGTGCTAGAGAGGGGACTAGCACAGATACGCAGTATTTT. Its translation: CSAREGTSTDTQYF.

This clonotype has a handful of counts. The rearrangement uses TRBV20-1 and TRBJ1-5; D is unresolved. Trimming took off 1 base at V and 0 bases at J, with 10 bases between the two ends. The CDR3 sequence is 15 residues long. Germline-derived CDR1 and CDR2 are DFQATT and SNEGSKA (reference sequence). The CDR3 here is CSARVDGPSNQPQHF. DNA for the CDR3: TGCAGTGCTAGAGTGGACGGGCCTAGCAATCAGCCCCAGCATTTT.

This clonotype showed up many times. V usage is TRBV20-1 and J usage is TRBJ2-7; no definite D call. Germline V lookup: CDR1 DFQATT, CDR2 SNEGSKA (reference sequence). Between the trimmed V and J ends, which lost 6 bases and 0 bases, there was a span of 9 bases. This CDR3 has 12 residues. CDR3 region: CSAPGLSYEQYF. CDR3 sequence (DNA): TGCAGTGCCCCGGGTCTCTCCTACGAGCAGTACTTC.

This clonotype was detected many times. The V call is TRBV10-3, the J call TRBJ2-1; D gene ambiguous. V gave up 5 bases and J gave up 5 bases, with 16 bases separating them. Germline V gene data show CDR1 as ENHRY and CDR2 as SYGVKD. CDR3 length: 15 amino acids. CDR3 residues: CAISPGPERHNEQFF. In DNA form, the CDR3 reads TGTGCCATCAGTCCCGGACCGGAGAGGCACAATGAGCAGTTCTTC.

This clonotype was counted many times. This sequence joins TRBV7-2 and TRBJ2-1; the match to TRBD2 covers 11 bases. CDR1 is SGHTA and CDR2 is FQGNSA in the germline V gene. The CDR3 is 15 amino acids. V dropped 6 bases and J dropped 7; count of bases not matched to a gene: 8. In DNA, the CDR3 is TGTGCCAGCAGGCCGACTAGCGGGGACGGTAATGAGCAGTTCTTC. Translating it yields CASRPTSGDGNEQFF.

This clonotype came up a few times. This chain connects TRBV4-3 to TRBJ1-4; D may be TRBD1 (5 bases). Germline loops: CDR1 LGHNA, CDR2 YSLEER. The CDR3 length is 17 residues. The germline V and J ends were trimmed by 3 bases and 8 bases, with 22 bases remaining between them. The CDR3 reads CASSQDRVGVPEEKLFF. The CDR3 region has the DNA TGCGCCAGCAGCCAGGACCGTGTAGGGGTTCCCGAGGAAAAACTGTTTTTT.

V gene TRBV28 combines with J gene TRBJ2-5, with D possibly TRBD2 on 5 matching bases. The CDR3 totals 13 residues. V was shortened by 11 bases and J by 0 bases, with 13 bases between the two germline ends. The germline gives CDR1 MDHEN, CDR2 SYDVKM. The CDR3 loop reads CAAGRGYQETQYF. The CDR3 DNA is TGTGCCGCCGGACGGGGATACCAAGAGACCCAGTACTTC. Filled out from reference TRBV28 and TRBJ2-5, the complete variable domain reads DVKVTQSSRYLVKRTGEKVFLECVQDMDHENMFWYRQDPGLGLRLIYFSYDVKMKEKGDIPEGYSVSREKKERFSLILESASTNQTSMYLCAAGRGYQETQYFGPGTRLLVL.

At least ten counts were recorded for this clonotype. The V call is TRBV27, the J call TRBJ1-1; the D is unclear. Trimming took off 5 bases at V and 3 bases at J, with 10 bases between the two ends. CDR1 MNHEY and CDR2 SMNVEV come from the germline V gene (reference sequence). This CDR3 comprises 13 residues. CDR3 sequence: CASSTIRHTEAFF. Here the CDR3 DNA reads TGTGCCAGCAGTACAATCCGGCACACTGAAGCTTTCTTT.

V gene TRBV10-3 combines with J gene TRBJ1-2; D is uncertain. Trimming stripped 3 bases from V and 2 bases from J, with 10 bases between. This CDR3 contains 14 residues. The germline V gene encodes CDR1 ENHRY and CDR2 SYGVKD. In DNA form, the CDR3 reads TGTGCCATCAGTGAATCATCTGCAAACTATGGCTACACCTTC. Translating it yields CAISESSANYGYTF.

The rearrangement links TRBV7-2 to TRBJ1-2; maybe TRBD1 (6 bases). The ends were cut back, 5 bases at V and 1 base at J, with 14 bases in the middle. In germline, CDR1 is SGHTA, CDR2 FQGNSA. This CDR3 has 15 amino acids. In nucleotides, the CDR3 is TGTGCCAGCAGCCCTACCGGGACAAATAACTATGGCTACACCTTC. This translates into CASSPTGTNNYGYTF.

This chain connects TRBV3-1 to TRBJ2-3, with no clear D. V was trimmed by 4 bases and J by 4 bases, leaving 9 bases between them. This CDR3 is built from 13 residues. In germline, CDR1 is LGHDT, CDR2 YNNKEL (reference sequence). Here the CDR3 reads CASSPVSADTQYF. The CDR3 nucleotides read TGTGCCAGCAGCCCGGTCTCCGCAGATACGCAGTATTTT.

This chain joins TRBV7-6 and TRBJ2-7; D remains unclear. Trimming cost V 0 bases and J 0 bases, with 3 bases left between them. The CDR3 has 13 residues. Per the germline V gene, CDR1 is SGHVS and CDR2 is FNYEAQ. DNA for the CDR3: TGTGCCAGCAGCTTAGCCTTCTCCTACGAGCAGTACGTC. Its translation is CASSLAFSYEQYV.

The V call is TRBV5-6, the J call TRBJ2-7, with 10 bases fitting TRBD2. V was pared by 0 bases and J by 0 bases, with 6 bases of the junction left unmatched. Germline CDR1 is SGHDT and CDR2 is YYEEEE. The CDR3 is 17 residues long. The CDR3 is CASSLEAGGFSSYEQYV. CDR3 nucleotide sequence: TGTGCCAGCAGCTTGGAAGCGGGAGGGTTCAGCTCCTACGAGCAGTACGTC.

Written as DNA, the CDR3 is TGTGCCAGCAGCCCTTTGACGGGACAGGGGATATACGAGCAGTACTTC. Translating it yields CASSPLTGQGIYEQYF. The V and J genes are TRBV11-2 and TRBJ2-7, with 10 bases aligning to TRBD1. The CDR3 is 16 residues long. Unmatched junction bases numbered 11, after V lost 5 bases and J lost 4 bases. In germline, CDR1 is SGHAT, CDR2 FQNNGV.

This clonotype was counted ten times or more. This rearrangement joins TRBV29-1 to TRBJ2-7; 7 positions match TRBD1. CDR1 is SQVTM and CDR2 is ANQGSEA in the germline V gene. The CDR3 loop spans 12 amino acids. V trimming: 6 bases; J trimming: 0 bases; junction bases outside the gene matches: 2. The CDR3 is CSVGTDSYEQYF. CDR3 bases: TGCAGCGTGGGGACAGACTCCTACGAGCAGTACTTC.

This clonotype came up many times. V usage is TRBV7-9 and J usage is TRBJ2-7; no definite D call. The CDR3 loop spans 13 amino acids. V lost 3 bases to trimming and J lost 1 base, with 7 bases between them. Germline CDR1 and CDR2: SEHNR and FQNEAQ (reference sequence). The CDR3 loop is CASSFGASYEQYV. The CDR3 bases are TGTGCCAGCAGCTTCGGCGCTTCCTACGAGCAGTACGTC.

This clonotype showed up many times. CDR3 nucleotide sequence: TGTGCCAGCAGCTCACACACCGGGGAGCTGTTTTTT. Protein sequence: CASSSHTGELFF. This chain joins TRBV11-2 and TRBJ2-2; no clear D gene. Germline-derived CDR1 and CDR2 are SGHAT and FQNNGV. This CDR3 region has 12 residues. V lost 4 bases and J 3 bases, leaving 3 bases between the germline ends.

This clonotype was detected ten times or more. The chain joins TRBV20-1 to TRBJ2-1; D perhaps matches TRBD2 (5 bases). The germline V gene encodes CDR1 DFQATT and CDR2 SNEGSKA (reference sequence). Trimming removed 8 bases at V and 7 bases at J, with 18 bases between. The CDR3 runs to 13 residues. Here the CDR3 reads CSYSDYFTNEQFF. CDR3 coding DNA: TGCAGTTATAGCGATTACTTTACGAATGAGCAGTTCTTC.

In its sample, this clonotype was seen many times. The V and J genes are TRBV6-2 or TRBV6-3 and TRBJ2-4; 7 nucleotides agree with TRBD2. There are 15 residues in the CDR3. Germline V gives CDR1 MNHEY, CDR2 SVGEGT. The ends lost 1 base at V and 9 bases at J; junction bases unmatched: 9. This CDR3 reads CASSYLGAGEFIQYF. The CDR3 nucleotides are TGTGCCAGCAGTTACTTAGGGGCGGGAGAGTTCATTCAGTACTTC.

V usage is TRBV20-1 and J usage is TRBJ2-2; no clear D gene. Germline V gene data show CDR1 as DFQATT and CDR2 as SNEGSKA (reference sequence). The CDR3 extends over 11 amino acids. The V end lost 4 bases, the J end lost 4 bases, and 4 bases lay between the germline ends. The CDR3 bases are TGCAGTGCTACCCGCACCGGGGAGCTGTTTTTT. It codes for CSATRTGELFF.

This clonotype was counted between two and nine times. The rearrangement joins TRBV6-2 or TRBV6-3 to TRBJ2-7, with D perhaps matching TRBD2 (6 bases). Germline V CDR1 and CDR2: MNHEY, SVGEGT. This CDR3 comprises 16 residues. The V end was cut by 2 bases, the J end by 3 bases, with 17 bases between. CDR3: CASSYALGSAGYEQYV. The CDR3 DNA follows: TGTGCCAGCAGTTACGCCCTGGGGTCAGCGGGCTACGAGCAGTACGTC.

CDR3 residues: CASSGDRDNQPQHF. The CDR3 DNA reads as TGTGCCAGCAGTGGCGACAGAGATAATCAGCCCCAGCATTTT. The genes are TRBV6-1 and TRBJ1-5; TRBD1 is a possible D gene (5 bases). With 4 bases removed from V and 4 bases from J, the gap between germline ends came to 11 bases. The CDR3 extends over 14 amino acids. Germline lookup yields CDR1 MNHNS and CDR2 SASEGT.

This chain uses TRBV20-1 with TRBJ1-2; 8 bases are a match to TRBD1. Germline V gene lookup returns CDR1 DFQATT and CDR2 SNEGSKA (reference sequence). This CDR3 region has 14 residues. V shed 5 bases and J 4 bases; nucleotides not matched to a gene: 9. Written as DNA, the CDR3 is TGCAGTGCTTATTCCCGGACAGGGATCTATGGCTACACCTTC. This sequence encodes CSAYSRTGIYGYTF.